The rows below give T cell receptor beta chains drawn from one sample of a study of T cells expressing NK-cell markers. After re-calling the 5' RACE reads, TCRdb lists one entry per CDR3 protein, DNA absent. This sample's table has about 460,000 distinct CDR3 sequences. Sequencing used blood T cells: a sorted CD56 or NKG2C T cell subset, CD4+ or CD8+ T cells, or bulk PBMC T cells (not recorded which). These receptors came from a woman aged 50 to 60 in good health. Both conserved end residues are part of each CDR3. The order of the fields is V gene, J gene, CDR3 protein.

TRBV7-2	TRBJ2-3	CASSLPTLADSTDTQYF
TRBV12-3/TRBV12-4	TRBJ1-2	CASSKMGGNYGYTF
TRBV15	TRBJ2-1	CATSRDSSNNEQFF
TRBV4-1	TRBJ1-4	CASSPRSQGGEKLFF
TRBV20-1	TRBJ1-5	CSARASSTGDQPQHF
TRBV19	TRBJ2-3	CASSADLGTQYF
TRBV20-1	TRBJ2-3	CSAKLGGGPVTSTDTQYF
TRBV29-1	TRBJ2-1	CSVRSGTDEQFF
TRBV12-3/TRBV12-4	TRBJ2-3	CASSLSATRGSDTQYF
TRBV7-3	TRBJ2-2	CASSLSRDHGELFF
TRBV9	TRBJ2-3	CASSARQGRADTQYF
TRBV5-1	TRBJ1-2	CASSLAGNTGSIGYTF
TRBV3-1	TRBJ2-3	CASSQNRALNTDTQYF
TRBV29-1	TRBJ2-5	CSVEDQDETQYF
TRBV24-1	TRBJ2-2	CATSELSGSGRGELFF
TRBV6-5	TRBJ1-5	CASSSSGLSNQPQHF
TRBV29-1	TRBJ1-4	CSIGGANEKLFF
TRBV29-1	TRBJ2-1	CSVRDRGEQFF
TRBV3-1	TRBJ2-7	CASSPEVGGGYEQYF
TRBV10-3	TRBJ2-7	CAISEGLRTSGGYEQYF
TRBV5-1	TRBJ2-4	CASSFSPGQDLAKNIQYF
TRBV29-1	TRBJ1-3	CSVGVAGSGNTIYF
TRBV5-1	TRBJ1-5	CASSLGYRGSNQPQHF
TRBV30	TRBJ2-1	CAWSVSWLAGFNEQFF
TRBV5-6	TRBJ2-3	CASSLRSGDTQYF
TRBV25-1	TRBJ2-2	CASSDSGVGDTGELFF
TRBV6-5	TRBJ1-2	CASSYSNRYGYTF
TRBV5-1	TRBJ2-4	CASSLWTSGNIQYF
TRBV19	TRBJ1-4	CASSLNTGARNEKLFF
TRBV6-2/TRBV6-3	TRBJ2-3	CASSPLAGGADTQYF
TRBV7-8	TRBJ2-7	CASSSGTSYYEQYF
TRBV2	TRBJ2-7	CASSEGLADSYEQYF
TRBV9	TRBJ2-1	CASSVTIRGPQPNEQFF
TRBV12-3/TRBV12-4	TRBJ1-5	CASSLGTGILPQHF
TRBV20-1	TRBJ2-3	CSARDHPGTPVTDTQYF
TRBV5-1	TRBJ1-2	CASSVQGGPGYGYTF
TRBV5-1	TRBJ2-2	CASSLGGANTGELFF
TRBV5-1	TRBJ2-1	CASNLAGAGEQFF
TRBV6-5	TRBJ2-2	CASSYLESANTGELFF